One sample yielded the 2 T cell receptor beta chains listed below, sequenced in a study of Ad26.COV2.S vaccination and SARS-CoV-2 variants. Treatment in this sample: 15 to 20 received Ad26.COV2.S at low or high dose, single or two shots; about five received placebo; per-sample allocation not given. On day 63 after the first injection, vaccine and placebo recipients gave samples. Clones were read by immunoSEQ multiplex PCR, and TCRdb kept only the in-frame ones, dropping some. The sample lists a few hundred thousand clones, more than 75% occurring once. Specimen: peripheral blood, collected in a trial of Ad26.COV2.S vaccine versus placebo. These receptors all come from a person aged 18-65 years who received the Ad26.COV2.S COVID-19 vaccine or a placebo.

The V and J genes are TRBV3-1 (or the pseudogene TRBV3-2) and TRBJ1-3, with no clear D. Germline CDR1 and CDR2: LGHDT and YNNKEL (reference sequence). This CDR3 contains 14 residues. Trimming removed 7 bases from V and 0 bases from J, with 10 bases in between. The CDR3 nucleotides are TGTGCCAGCACCCCGGACCCCTCTGGAAACACCATATATTTT. This codes for CASTPDPSGNTIYF.

The chain uses TRBV10-3 and TRBJ1-2; D is ambiguous. CDR1 is ENHRY and CDR2 is SYGVKD in the germline V gene. This CDR3 has 13 residues. V gave up 6 bases and J gave up 8 bases, with 16 bases separating them. The CDR3 loop is CAISQTGPTGYTF. CDR3 sequence (DNA): TGTGCCATCAGCCAGACCGGGCCAACAGGCTACACCTTC.